What follows is one T cell receptor beta chain and its context. Its target is unknown. The CDR3 contains 14 residues. The V and J ends lost 0 bases and 9 bases respectively, with 14 bases between them. Germline V lookup: CDR1 SGHDN, CDR2 FVKESK. This entry belongs to a study of cytomegalovirus exposure and HLA in healthy donors. Study conclusions and caveats: Productive rates of about 87% or about 30% were seen for most TCR beta V segments in an earlier analysis. The authors confirmed in vitro that a few CMV-associated chains were specific for CMV antigens. The authors enumerated over 150 TCR beta chains as linked to cytomegalovirus.

Vbeta (60) and Jbeta (13) primers were used in the PCR. Generated by immunoSEQ multiplex PCR, the TCRdb table keeps only in-frame clones and is missing some. The sample lists about 120,000 clones; around 70% were seen once. Source material: PBMCs. The chain is built from TRBV14 and TRBJ2-5; tentative D call: TRBD2 (6 bases). The receptor comes from a woman aged 18-35 years in good health and CMV-seronegative. The CDR3 coding sequence is TGTGCCAGCAGCCAAGATGGGGGTCCGGGGGCCCAGTACTTC. As protein: CASSQDGGPGAQYF.